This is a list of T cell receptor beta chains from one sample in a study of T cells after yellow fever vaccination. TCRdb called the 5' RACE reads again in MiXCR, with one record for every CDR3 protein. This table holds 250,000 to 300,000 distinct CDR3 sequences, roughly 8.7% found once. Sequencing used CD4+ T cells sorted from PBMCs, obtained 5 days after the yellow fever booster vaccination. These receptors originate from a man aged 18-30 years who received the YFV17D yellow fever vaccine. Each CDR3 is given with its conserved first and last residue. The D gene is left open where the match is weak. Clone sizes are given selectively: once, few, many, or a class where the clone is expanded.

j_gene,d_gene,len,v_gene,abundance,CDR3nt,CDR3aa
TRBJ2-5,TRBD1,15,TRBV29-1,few,TGCAGCGTTGAAGGACAGGGGGCGGGTGAGGAGACCCAGTACTTC,CSVEGQGAGEETQYF
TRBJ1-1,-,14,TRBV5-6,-,TGTGCCAGCAGCTTTAGCTGGCCGAACACTGAAGCTTTCTTT,CASSFSWPNTEAFF
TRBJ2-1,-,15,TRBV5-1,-,TGCGCCAGCAGAGGTGCCTCCGGCTCCTACAATGAGCAGTTCTTC,CASRGASGSYNEQFF
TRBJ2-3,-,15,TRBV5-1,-,TGCGCCAGCAGCTTGGACACCTCTAGCACAGATACGCAGTATTTT,CASSLDTSSTDTQYF
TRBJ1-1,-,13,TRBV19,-,TGTGCCAGTAGTATAGACCGGGACACTGAAGCTTTCTTT,CASSIDRDTEAFF
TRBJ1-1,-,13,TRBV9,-,TGTGCCAGCAGCGTAGGGGTTGGGACTGAAGCTTTCTTT,CASSVGVGTEAFF
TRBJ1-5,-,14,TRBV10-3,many,TGTGCCATCAGTGAGTCTTGGTGGGATCAGCCCCAGCATTTT,CAISESWWDQPQHF
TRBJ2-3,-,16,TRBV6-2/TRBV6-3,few,TGTGCCAGCAGGGAAGGATATAGTCCTTGGACAGATACGCAGTATTTT,CASREGYSPWTDTQYF
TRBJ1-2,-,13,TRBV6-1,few,TGTGCCAGCAGTGAACACAGTAGTTATGGCTACACCTTC,CASSEHSSYGYTF
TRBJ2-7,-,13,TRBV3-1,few,TGTGCCAGCAGCCACCTCTCAGCGGGCGAGCAGTACTTC,CASSHLSAGEQYF
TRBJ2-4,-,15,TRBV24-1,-,TGTGCCACCAGTGATTCACGGAATCACGGGGACATTCAGTACTTC,CATSDSRNHGDIQYF
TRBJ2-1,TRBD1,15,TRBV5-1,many,TGCGCCAGCAGCTTGTTAGGACAGGGGGATAATGAGCAGTTCTTC,CASSLLGQGDNEQFF
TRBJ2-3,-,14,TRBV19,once,TGTGCCAGTAGTACGCCGGTCGCTGGAGATACGCAGTATTTT,CASSTPVAGDTQYF
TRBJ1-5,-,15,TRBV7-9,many,TGTGCCAGCAGCTTAGGGGGGGAGGGGACCCAACCCCAGCATTTT,CASSLGGEGTQPQHF
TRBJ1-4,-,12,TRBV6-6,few,TGTGCCAGCAATTGGAGAGCAGAAAAACTGTTTTTT,CASNWRAEKLFF
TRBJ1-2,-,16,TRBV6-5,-,TGTGCCAGCAGTTACTCCCCTCTTGTTTGGGTCGGGGGCTACACCTTC,CASSYSPLVWVGGYTF
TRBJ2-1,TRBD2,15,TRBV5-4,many,TGTGCCAGCAGCTTGGATAGCGGGGGATACAATGAGCAGTTCTTC,CASSLDSGGYNEQFF
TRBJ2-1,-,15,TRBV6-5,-,TGTGCCAGCGCAATGCCTGGAAAAAAGGGCAATGAGCAGTTCTTC,CASAMPGKKGNEQFF
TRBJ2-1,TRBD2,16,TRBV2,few,TGTGCCAGCAGTGAAGGGACGGCGGGGGGACTCAATGAGCAGTTCTTC,CASSEGTAGGLNEQFF
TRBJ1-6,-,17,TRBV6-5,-,TGTGCCAGCAGTTACTCGAGATCGAACCAGGGTAGTTCACCCCTCCACTTT,CASSYSRSNQGSSPLHF
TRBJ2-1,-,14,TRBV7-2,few,TGTGCCAGCAGATTTCGGGACTCCTACAATGAGCAGTTCTTC,CASRFRDSYNEQFF
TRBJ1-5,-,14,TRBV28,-,TGTGCCAGCAACGGACCGAACAGCAATCAGCCCCAGCATTTT,CASNGPNSNQPQHF
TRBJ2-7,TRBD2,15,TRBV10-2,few,TGCGCCAGCAGTGAAGGGAGCGGGGGAACCTACGAGCAGTACTTC,CASSEGSGGTYEQYF